The 9 T cell receptor beta chains below were found in one sample sequenced in a study of cytomegalovirus exposure and HLA in healthy donors. It was with 60 Vbeta and 13 Jbeta primers that the PCR ran. Sequencing was performed with immunoSEQ multiplex PCR; in TCRdb, only in-frame clones are kept and a portion is missing. Of roughly 98,000 clones in the sample, around 80% are singletons; the top ten hold 10% to 11%. The sample was PBMCs. The receptors originated from a man between 18 and 29 years old in good health and CMV-seropositive.

For the CDR3, the DNA is TGTGCCAGCAGCTTAGGACTAGCGGGGGGGTACACAGATACGCAGTATTTT. Its translation is CASSLGLAGGYTDTQYF. The chain carries TRBV7-2 and TRBJ2-3; 14 bases are shared with TRBD2. The germline gives CDR1 SGHTA, CDR2 FQGNSA. V shed 1 base, J shed 2 bases, and the junction held 2 bases outside the gene matches. This CDR3 has 17 residues. Together with reference TRBV7-2 and TRBJ2-3, the CDR3 gives the full variable domain: GAGVSQSPSNKVTEKGKDVELRCDPISGHTALYWYRQSLGQGLEFLIYFQGNSAPDKSGLPSDRFSAERTGGSVSTLTIQRTQQEDSAVYLCASSLGLAGGYTDTQYFGPGTRLTVL.

The rearrangement links TRBV5-1 to TRBJ2-1; TRBD1 is a possible D gene (6 bases). The V end lost 1 base, the J end lost 10 bases, and 6 bases lay between the germline ends. The CDR3 spans 11 residues. The V gene's germline CDR1 is SGHRS and CDR2 YFSETQ. The CDR3 loop is CASSLTGEQFF. CDR3 nucleotide sequence: TGCGCCAGCAGCTTGACAGGGGAGCAGTTCTTC.

This chain connects TRBV5-6 to TRBJ2-7, with 9 positions matching TRBD1. The CDR3 is 15 amino acids. Germline values: CDR1 SGHDT, CDR2 YYEEEE. The V segment lost 6 bases and the J segment 6 bases; nucleotides outside the gene matches: 13. The chain's CDR3 is CASNPIQGASGEQYF. CDR3 nucleotides: TGTGCCAGCAACCCGATACAGGGGGCGTCGGGCGAGCAGTACTTC.

This rearrangement joins TRBV27 to TRBJ1-6; D uncertain. The V end lost 6 bases, the J end lost 4 bases, and 4 bases lay between the germline ends. CDR1 and CDR2 (germline): MNHEY, SMNVEV (reference sequence). This CDR3 is built from 12 residues. CDR3 region: CASRSYNSPLHF. The CDR3 nucleotides read TGTGCCAGCAGGTCTTATAATTCACCCCTCCACTTT.

The gene calls are TRBV11-1 and TRBJ2-5; D gene unclear. CDR1 SGHAT and CDR2 FQDESV come from the germline V gene (reference sequence). This CDR3 contains 14 residues. V dropped 2 bases and J dropped 2 bases, with 9 bases sitting between them. Here the CDR3 DNA reads TGTGCCAGCAGCTTACATGGCAAGCAAGAGACCCAGTACTTC. It is translated as CASSLHGKQETQYF.

In its sample, this clone was seen once. The chain carries TRBV5-1 and TRBJ1-6; 7 nucleotides align to TRBD1. CDR1 and CDR2 from the germline V gene are SGHRS and YFSETQ. The CDR3 contains 15 residues. V shed 1 base, J shed 5 bases, and the junction held 3 bases outside the gene matches. For the CDR3, the DNA is TGCGCCAGCAGCTTGAGGGGGCCCGATAATTCACCCCTCCACTTT. Its protein product is CASSLRGPDNSPLHF.

The V and J genes are TRBV2 and TRBJ2-5; 12 nucleotides match TRBD2. After removal of 8 bases from V and 2 bases from J, the junction contained 3 bases not matched to a gene. Germline CDR1 and CDR2: SNHLY and FYNNEI. The CDR3 is made up of 14 amino acids. The CDR3 is CASETSGGQETQYF. CDR3 nucleotides: TGTGCCAGCGAAACTAGCGGGGGGCAAGAGACCCAGTACTTC.

V gene TRBV5-1 combines with J gene TRBJ1-1; D remains ambiguous. The CDR3 spans 12 residues. The germline CDR1 and CDR2 sequences are SGHRS and YFSETQ. V lost 3 bases and J 7 bases, leaving 10 bases between the germline ends. The CDR3 DNA reads as TGCGCCAGCAGCTGGTCGGGGTATGAAGCTTTCTTT. The encoded protein is CASSWSGYEAFF. The whole variable domain, filled in from reference TRBV5-1 and TRBJ1-1, reads KAGVTQTPRYLIKTRGQQVTLSCSPISGHRSVSWYQQTPGQGLQFLFEYFSETQRNKGNFPGRFSGRQFSNSRSEMNVSTLELGDSALYLCASSWSGYEAFFGQGTRLTVV.

The chain recombines TRBV19 with TRBJ2-5, with 9 bases fitting TRBD1. Germline CDR1 is LNHDA and CDR2 is SQIVND (reference sequence). This CDR3 is built from 15 residues. V lost 3 bases to trimming and J lost 5 bases; unmatched junction nucleotides: 7. CDR3 in amino acids: CASSISTGGRETQYF. As DNA, the CDR3 is TGTGCCAGTAGTATCTCCACAGGGGGCAGGGAGACCCAGTACTTC.